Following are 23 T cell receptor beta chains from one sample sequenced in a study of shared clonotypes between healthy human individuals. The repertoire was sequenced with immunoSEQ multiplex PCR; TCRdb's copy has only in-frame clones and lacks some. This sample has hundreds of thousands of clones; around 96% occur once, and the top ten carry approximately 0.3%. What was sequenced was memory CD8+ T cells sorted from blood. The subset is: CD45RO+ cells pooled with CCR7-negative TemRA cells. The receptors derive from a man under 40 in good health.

CDR3 sequence reads: CASSLGFTDTQYF. In nucleotides, the CDR3 is TGTGCCAGCAGCTTGGGGTTCACAGATACGCAGTATTTT. The V call is TRBV7-3, the J call TRBJ2-3; D not certain. Germline loops: CDR1 SGHTA, CDR2 FQGTGA. The germline V and J ends were trimmed by 3 bases and 2 bases, with 6 bases remaining between them. CDR3 size: 13 residues.

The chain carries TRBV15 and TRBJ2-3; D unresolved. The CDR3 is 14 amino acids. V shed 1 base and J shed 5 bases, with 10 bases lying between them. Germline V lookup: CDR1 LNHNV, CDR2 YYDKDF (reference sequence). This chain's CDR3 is CATSRGPSLDTQYF. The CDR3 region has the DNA TGTGCCACCAGCAGAGGTCCATCTTTAGATACGCAGTATTTT.

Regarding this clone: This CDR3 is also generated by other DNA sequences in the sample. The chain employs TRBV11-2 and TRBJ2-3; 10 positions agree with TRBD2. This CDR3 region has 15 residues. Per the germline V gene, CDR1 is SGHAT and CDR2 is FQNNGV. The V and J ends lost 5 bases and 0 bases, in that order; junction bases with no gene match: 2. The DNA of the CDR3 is TGTGCCAGCAGCCTGACTAGCGGGAGCACAGATACGCAGTATTTT. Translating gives CASSLTSGSTDTQYF.

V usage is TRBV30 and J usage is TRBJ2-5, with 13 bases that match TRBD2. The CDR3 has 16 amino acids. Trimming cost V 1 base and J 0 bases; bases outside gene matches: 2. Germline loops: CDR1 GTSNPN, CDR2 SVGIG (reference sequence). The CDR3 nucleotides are TGTGCCTGGAGTGCGGGACTAGCGGGAAACCAAGAGACCCAGTACTTC. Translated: CAWSAGLAGNQETQYF.

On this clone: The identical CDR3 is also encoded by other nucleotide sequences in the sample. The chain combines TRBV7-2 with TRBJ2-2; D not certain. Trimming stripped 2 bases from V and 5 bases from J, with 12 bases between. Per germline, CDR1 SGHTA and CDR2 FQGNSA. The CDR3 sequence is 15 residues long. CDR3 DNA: TGTGCCAGCAGCTTAAATGTGCGACGGACCGGGGAGCTGTTTTTT. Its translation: CASSLNVRRTGELFF.

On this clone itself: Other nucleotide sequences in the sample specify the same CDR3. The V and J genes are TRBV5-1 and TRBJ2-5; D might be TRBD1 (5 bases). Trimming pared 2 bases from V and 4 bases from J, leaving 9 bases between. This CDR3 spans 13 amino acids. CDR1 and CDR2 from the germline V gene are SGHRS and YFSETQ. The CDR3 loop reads CASSFGQGETQYF. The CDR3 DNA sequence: TGCGCCAGCAGCTTTGGGCAGGGAGAGACCCAGTACTTC. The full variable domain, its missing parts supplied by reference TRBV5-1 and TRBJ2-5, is KAGVTQTPRYLIKTRGQQVTLSCSPISGHRSVSWYQQTPGQGLQFLFEYFSETQRNKGNFPGRFSGRQFSNSRSEMNVSTLELGDSALYLCASSFGQGETQYFGPGTRLLVL.

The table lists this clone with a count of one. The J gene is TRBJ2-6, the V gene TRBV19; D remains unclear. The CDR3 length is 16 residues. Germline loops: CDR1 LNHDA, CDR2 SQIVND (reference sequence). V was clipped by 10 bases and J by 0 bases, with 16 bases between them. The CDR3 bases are TGTGCCACGTCCAGCCCGCAGAGCTCTGGGGCCAACGTCCTGACTTTC. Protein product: CATSSPQSSGANVLTF.

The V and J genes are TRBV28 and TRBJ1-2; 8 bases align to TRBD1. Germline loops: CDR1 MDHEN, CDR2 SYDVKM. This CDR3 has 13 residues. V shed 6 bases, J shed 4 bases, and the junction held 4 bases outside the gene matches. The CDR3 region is CASRSQGAYGYTF. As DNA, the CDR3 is TGTGCCAGCAGGTCCCAGGGGGCCTATGGCTACACCTTC.

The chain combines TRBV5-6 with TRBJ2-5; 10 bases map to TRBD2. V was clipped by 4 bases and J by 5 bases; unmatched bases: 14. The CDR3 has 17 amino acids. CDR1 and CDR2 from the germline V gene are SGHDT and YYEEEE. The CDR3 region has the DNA TGTGCCAGCAGCCCCGGACTAGCGGCTAGTATTGGGGAGACCCAGTACTTC. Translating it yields CASSPGLAASIGETQYF.

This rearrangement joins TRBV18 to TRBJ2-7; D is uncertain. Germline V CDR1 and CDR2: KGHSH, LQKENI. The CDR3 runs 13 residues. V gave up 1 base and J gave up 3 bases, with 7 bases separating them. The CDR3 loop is CASSPHRFYEQYF. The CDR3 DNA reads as TGTGCCAGCTCACCACACAGATTCTACGAGCAGTACTTC. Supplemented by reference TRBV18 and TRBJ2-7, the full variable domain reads NAGVMQNPRHLVRRRGQEARLRCSPMKGHSHVYWYRQLPEEGLKFMVYLQKENIIDESGMPKERFSAEFPKEGPSILRIQQVVRGDSAAYFCASSPHRFYEQYFGPGTRLTVT.

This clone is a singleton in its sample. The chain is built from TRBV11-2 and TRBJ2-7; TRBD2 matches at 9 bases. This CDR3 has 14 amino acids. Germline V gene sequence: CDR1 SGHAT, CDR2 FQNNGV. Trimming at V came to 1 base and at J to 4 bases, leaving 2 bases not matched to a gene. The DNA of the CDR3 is TGTGCCAGCAGCTTAGGACTAGCGGAGTACGAGCAGTACTTC. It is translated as CASSLGLAEYEQYF.

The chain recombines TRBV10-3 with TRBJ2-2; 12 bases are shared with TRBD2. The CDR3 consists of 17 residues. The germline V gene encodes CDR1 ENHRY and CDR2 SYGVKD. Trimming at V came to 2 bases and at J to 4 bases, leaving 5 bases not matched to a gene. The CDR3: CAISEPSGRGSTGELFF. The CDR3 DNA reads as TGTGCCATCAGTGAGCCTAGCGGGAGGGGTAGCACCGGGGAGCTGTTTTTT.

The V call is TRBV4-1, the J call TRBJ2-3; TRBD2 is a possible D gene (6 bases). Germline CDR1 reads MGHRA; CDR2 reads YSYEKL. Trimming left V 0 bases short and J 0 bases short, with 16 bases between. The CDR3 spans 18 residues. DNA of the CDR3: TGCGCCAGCAGCCAAGACCCTAGGGACTTCCCTAGCACAGATACGCAGTATTTT. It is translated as CASSQDPRDFPSTDTQYF.

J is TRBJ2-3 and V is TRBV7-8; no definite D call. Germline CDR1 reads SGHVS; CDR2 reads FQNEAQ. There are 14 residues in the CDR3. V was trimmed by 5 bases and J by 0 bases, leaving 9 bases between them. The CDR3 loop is CASSPVTSTDTQYF. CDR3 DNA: TGTGCCAGCAGCCCCGTGACTAGCACAGATACGCAGTATTTT. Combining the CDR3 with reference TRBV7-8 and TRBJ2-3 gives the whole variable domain GAGVSQSPRYKVAKRGQDVALRCDPISGHVSLFWYQQALGQGPEFLTYFQNEAQLDKSGLPSDRFFAERPEGSVSTLKIQRTQQEDSAVYLCASSPVTSTDTQYFGPGTRLTVL.

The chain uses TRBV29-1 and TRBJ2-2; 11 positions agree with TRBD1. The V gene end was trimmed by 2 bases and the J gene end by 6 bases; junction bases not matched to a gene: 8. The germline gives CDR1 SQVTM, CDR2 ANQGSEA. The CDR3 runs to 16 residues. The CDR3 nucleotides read TGCAGCGTTGAACTAGGACAGGGGGCGCAATCCGGGGAGCTGTTTTTT. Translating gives CSVELGQGAQSGELFF.

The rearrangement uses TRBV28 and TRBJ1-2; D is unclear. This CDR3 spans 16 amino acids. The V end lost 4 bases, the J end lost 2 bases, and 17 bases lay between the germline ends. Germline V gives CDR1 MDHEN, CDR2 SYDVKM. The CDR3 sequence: CASSSLGRGSNYGYTF. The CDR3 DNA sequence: TGTGCCAGCAGTTCTCTGGGTCGGGGATCAAACTATGGCTACACCTTC.

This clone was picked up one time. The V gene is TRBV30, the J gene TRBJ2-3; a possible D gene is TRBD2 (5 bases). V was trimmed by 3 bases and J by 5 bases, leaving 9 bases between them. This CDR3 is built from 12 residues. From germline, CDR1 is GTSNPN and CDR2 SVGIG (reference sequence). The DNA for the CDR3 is TGTGCCTGGAGACGGGATGGAGATACGCAGTATTTT. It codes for CAWRRDGDTQYF.

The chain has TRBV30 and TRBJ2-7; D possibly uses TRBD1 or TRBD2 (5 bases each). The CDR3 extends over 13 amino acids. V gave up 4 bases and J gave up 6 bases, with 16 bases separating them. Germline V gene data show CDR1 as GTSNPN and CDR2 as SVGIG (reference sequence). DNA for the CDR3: TGTGCCTGGATTGCCTTCTTTGGGACCGAGCAGTACTTC. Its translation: CAWIAFFGTEQYF. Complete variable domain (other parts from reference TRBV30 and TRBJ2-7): SQTIHQWPATLVQPVGSPLSLECTVEGTSNPNLYWYRQAAGRGLQLLFYSVGIGQISSEVPQNLSASRPQDRQFILSSKKLLLSDSGFYLCAWIAFFGTEQYFGPGTRLTVT.

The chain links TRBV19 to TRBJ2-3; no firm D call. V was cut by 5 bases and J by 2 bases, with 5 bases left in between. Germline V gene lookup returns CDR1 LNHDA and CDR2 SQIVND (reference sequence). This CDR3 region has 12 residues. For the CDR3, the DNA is TGTGCCAGTAGTCAGTACACAGATACGCAGTATTTT. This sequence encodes CASSQYTDTQYF.

CDR3 bases: TGTGCCAGCAGCCGAGCAGGTCAGCGGCTTCTATACGAGCAGTACTTC. Translated, it gives CASSRAGQRLLYEQYF. This chain uses TRBV5-5 with TRBJ2-7; TRBD2 is a possible D gene (5 bases). Trimming stripped 4 bases from V and 4 bases from J, with 21 bases between. Germline CDR1 and CDR2: SGHKS and YYEKEE (reference sequence). This CDR3 contains 16 residues. The variable domain in full, completed from reference TRBV5-5 and TRBJ2-7, reads DAGVTQSPTHLIKTRGQQVTLRCSPISGHKSVSWYQQVLGQGPQFIFQYYEKEERGRGNFPDRFSARQFPNYSSELNVNALLLGDSALYLCASSRAGQRLLYEQYFGPGTRLTVT.

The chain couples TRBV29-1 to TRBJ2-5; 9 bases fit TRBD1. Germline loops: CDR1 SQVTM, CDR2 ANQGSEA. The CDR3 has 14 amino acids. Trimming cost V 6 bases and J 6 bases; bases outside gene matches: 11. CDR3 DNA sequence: TGCAGCGTCCTCCCGGACAGGGGATTTCAGACCCAGTACTTC. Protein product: CSVLPDRGFQTQYF.

The CDR3, as DNA: TGTGCCTGGAGTCCTAAGACTAGCCGGGGGGACGAGCAGTACTTC. This encodes CAWSPKTSRGDEQYF. The chain couples TRBV30 to TRBJ2-5; 7 bases are shared with TRBD2. With the DNA end fitting TRBJ2-7 better, the J assignment may be wrong. Germline-derived CDR1 and CDR2 are GTSNPN and SVGIG (reference sequence). The CDR3 sequence is 15 residues long.

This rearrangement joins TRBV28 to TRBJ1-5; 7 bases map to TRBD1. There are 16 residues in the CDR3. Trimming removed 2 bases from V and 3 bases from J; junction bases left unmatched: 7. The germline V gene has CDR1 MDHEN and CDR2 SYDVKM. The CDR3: CASSLIGQGDNQPQHF. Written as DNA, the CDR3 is TGTGCCAGCAGTTTAATCGGGCAGGGGGACAATCAGCCCCAGCATTTT.